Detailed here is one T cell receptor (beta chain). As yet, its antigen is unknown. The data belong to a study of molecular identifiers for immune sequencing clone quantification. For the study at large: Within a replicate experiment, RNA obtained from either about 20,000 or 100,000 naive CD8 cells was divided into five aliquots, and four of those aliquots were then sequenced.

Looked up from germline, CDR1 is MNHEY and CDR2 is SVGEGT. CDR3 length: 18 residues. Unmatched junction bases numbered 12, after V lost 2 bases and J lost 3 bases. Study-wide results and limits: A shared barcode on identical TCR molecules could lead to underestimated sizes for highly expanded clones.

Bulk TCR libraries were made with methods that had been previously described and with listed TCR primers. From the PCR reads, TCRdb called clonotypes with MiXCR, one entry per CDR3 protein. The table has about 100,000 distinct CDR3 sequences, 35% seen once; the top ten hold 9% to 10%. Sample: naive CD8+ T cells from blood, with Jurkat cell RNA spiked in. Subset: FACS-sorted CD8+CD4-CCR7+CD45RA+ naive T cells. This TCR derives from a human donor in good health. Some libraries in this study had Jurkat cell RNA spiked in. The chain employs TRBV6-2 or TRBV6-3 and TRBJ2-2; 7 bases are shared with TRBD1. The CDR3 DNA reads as TGTGCCAGCAGTTACACCACAGGGGTTGGATGGGACACCGGGGAGCTGTTTTTT. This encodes CASSYTTGVGWDTGELFF.